The following is a T cell receptor beta chain sequence with its context. The table came from immunoSEQ multiplex PCR; TCRdb's copy has only in-frame clones and leaves some out. The sample has approximately 94,000 clones; around 90% are singletons. Germline V gene data show CDR1 as DFQATT and CDR2 as SNEGSKA (reference sequence). The V end lost 6 bases, the J end lost 8 bases, and 11 bases lay between the germline ends. CDR3 length: 11 residues. The data originate from a study of identifying expanded T cells in peripheral blood. The sequence derives from a person aged 18-69 years in good health. The source material was blood. The rearrangement uses TRBV20-1 and TRBJ2-1, with a possible D match to TRBD2 (5 bases). CDR3 bases: TGCAGTGCCCTTGGACTGGATGAGCAGTTCTTC. Its translation: CSALGLDEQFF.